This T cell receptor beta chain was recovered during a study of blood T cell repertoires in COVID-19. The wider study: COVID-19 samples, acute and convalescent, were from the United States, Italy and Spain.

Libraries were prepared by immunoSEQ multiplex PCR; TCRdb keeps only in-frame clonotypes and omits some of them. Of fewer than 150,000 clones listed, around 78% are singletons. The CDR3 has 12 amino acids. The V gene's germline CDR1 is SQVTM and CDR2 ANQGSEA. Trimming stripped 6 bases from V and 5 bases from J, with 10 bases between. The TCR sequence derives from a man between 65 and 85 years old with acute or convalescent COVID-19. The chain carries TRBV29-1 and TRBJ2-2, with D possibly matching TRBD1 (5 bases). The specimen sequenced was peripheral blood. Written as DNA, the CDR3 is TGCAGCGTCTCCCAGGGAACCGGGGAGCTGTTTTTT. Its protein is CSVSQGTGELFF.